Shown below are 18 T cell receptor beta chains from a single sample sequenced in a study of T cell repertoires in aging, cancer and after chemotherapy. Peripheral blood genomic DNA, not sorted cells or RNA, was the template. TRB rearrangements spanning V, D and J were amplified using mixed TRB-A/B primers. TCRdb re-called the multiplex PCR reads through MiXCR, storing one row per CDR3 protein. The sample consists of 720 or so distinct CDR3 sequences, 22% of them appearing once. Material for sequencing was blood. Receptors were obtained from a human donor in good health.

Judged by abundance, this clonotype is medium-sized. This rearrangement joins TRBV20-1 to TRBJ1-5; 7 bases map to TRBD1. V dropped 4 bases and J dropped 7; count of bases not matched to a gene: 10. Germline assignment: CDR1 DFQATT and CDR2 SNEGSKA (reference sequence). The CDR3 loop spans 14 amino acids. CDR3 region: CSAISEGARQPQHF. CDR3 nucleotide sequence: TGCAGTGCTATTTCAGAGGGGGCGAGGCAGCCCCAGCATTTT.

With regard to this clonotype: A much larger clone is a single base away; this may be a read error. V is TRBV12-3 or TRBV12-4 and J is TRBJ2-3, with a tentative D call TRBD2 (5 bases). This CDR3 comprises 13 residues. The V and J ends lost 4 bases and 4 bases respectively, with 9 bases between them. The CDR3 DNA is TGTGCCAGCAGTTCGATAGCGCCAGATACGCAGTATTTT. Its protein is CASSSIAPDTQYF.

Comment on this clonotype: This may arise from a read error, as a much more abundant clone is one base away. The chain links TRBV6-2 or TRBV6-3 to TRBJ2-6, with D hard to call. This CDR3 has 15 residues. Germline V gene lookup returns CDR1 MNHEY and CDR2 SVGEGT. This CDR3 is CTSSYSSSGANVLTF. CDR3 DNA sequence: TGTACCAGCAGTTACTCGAGCTCTGGGGCCAACGTCCTGACTTTC.

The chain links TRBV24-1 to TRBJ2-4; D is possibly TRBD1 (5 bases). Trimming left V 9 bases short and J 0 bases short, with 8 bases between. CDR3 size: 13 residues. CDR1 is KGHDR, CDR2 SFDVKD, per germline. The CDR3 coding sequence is TGTGCCACCTCCACAGGAGCCAAAAACATTCAGTACTTC. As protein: CATSTGAKNIQYF.

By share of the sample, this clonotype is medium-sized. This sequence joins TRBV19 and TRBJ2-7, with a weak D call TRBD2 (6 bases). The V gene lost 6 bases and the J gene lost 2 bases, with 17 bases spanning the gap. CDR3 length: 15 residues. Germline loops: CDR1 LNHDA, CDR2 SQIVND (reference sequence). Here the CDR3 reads CASSSNRDSPYEQYF. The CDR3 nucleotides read TGTGCCAGTAGCAGCAACCGGGACTCCCCCTACGAGCAGTACTTC.

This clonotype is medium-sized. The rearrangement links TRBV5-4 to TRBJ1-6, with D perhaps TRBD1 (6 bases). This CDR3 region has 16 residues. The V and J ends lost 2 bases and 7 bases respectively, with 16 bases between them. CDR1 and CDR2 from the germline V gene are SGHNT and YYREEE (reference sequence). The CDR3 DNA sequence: TGTGCCAGCAGCTTCGCCAGGACAGTGACGAATTCACCCCTCCACTTT. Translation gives CASSFARTVTNSPLHF.

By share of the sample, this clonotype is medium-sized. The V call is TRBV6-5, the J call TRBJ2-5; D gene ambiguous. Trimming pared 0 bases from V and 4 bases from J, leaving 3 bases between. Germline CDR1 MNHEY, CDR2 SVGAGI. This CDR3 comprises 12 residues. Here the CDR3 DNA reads TGTGCCAGCAGTTACTCGACAGAGACCCAGTACTTC. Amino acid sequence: CASSYSTETQYF.

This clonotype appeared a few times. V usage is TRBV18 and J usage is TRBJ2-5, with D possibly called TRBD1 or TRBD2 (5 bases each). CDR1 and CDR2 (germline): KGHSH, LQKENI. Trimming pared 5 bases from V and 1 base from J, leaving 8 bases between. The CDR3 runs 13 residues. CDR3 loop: CASSGGPQETQYF. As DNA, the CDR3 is TGTGCCAGCTCAGGGGGTCCCCAAGAGACCCAGTACTTC. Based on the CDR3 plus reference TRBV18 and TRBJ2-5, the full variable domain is NAGVMQNPRHLVRRRGQEARLRCSPMKGHSHVYWYRQLPEEGLKFMVYLQKENIIDESGMPKERFSAEFPKEGPSILRIQQVVRGDSAAYFCASSGGPQETQYFGPGTRLLVL.

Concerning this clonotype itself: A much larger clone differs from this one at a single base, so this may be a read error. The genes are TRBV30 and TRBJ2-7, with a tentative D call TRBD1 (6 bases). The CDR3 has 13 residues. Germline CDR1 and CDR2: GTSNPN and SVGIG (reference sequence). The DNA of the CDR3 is TGTGCCTGCACCCTCAGGGGCTTCTACGATCAGTACTTC. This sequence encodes CACTLRGFYDQYF.

The CDR3 here is CSAPGGGEEQFF. The CDR3 bases are TGCAGTGCTCCGGGGGGGGGCGAAGAGCAGTTCTTC. The V gene is TRBV20-1, the J gene TRBJ2-1, with TRBD2 identical over 8 bases. V lost 5 bases to trimming and J lost 10 bases; unmatched junction nucleotides: 7. The length of the CDR3 is 12 residues. CDR1 and CDR2 from the germline V gene are DFQATT and SNEGSKA (reference sequence).

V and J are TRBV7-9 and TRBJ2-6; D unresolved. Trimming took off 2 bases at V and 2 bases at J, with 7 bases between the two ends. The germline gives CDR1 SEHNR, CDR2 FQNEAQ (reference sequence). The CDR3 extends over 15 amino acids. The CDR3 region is CASSLPETGANVLTF. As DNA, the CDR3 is TGTGCCAGCAGCTTACCGGAGACTGGGGCCAACGTCCTGACTTTC.

DNA for the CDR3: TGTGCCAGCAGTCCCCTTGTGACTAGCGGTACCTACGAGCAGTACTTC. Translation: CASSPLVTSGTYEQYF. This chain links TRBV28 with TRBJ2-7; TRBD2 matches 9 bases. The J segment lost 2 bases and the V segment lost 5 bases, leaving 10 bases of the junction unmatched. The CDR3 is made up of 16 amino acids. Germline V gene data show CDR1 as MDHEN and CDR2 as SYDVKM.

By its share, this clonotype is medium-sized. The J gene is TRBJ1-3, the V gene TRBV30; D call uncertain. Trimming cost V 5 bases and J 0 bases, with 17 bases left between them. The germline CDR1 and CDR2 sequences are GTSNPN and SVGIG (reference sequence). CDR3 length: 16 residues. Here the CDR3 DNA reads TGTGCCTGGTCCCCTCTCGGACCCAGCTCTGGAAACACCATATATTTT. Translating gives CAWSPLGPSSGNTIYF. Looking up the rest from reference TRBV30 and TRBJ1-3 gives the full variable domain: SQTIHQWPATLVQPVGSPLSLECTVEGTSNPNLYWYRQAAGRGLQLLFYSVGIGQISSEVPQNLSASRPQDRQFILSSKKLLLSDSGFYLCAWSPLGPSSGNTIYFGEGSWLTVV.

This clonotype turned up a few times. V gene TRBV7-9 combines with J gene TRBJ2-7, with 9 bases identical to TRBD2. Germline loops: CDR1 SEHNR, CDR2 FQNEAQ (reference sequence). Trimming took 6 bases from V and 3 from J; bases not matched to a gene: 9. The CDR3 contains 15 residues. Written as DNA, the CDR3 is TGTGCCAGCAGTTTACTAGCGGGCCCTTACTACGAGCAGTACTTC. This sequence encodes CASSLLAGPYYEQYF.

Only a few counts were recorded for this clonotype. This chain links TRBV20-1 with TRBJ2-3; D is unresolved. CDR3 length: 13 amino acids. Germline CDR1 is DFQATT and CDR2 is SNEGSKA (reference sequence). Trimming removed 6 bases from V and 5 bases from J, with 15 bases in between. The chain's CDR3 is CSALSDSQDTQYF. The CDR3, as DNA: TGCAGTGCCCTGAGTGATTCCCAAGATACGCAGTATTTT.

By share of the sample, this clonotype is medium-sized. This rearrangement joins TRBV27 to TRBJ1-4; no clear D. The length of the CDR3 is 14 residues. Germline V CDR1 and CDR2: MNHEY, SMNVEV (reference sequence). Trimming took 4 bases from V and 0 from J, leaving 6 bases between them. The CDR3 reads CASSWAATNEKLFF. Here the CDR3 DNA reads TGTGCCAGCAGTTGGGCTGCAACTAATGAAAAACTGTTTTTT.

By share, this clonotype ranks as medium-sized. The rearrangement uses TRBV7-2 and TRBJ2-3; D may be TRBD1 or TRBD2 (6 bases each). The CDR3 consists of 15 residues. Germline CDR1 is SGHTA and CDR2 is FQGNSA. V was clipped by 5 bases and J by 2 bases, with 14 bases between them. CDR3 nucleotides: TGTGCCAGCAGCAATGGGGGGCAGCCCACAGATACGCAGTATTTT. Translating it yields CASSNGGQPTDTQYF.

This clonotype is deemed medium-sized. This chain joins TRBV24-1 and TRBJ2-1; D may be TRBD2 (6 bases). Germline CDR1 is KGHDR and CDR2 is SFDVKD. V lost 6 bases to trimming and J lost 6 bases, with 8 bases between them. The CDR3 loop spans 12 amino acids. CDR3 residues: CATSQTSNEQFF. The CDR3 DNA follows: TGTGCCACCAGTCAGACTAGCAATGAGCAGTTCTTC.